This is a list of T cell receptor beta chains from one sample in a study of early T cells in non-severe SARS-CoV-2 infection. TCRdb recomputed calls from the 5' RACE reads with MiXCR, one row per CDR3 protein. The repertoire holds around 92,000 distinct CDR3 sequences, with approximately 10% as singletons. The specimen was whole blood. The receptors come from an adult who was a healthcare worker with PCR-confirmed SARS-CoV-2 infection or an uninfected control (not recorded which). The conserved cysteine and the conserved F or W are not part of the CDR3 here. A D gene is named only where the DNA matches it firmly.

J	V	D	CDR3
TRBJ1-6	TRBV7-9	-	ASSFDVYNSPLH
TRBJ1-2	TRBV25-1	-	ASSYGYNYGYT
TRBJ2-1	TRBV27	TRBD2	ASSLTWPGASGRAYNEQF
TRBJ1-1	TRBV5-1	-	ASSLARSGNTEAF
TRBJ1-5	TRBV19	-	ASSIGRSRILSNQPQH
TRBJ2-2	TRBV20-1	-	SARGLLNTGELF
TRBJ2-1	TRBV11-3	TRBD2	ASSGLGGQNEQF
TRBJ2-1	TRBV5-6	-	ASSLELAYNEQF
TRBJ1-4	TRBV12-3/TRBV12-4	-	ASRRAHQGSNEKLF
TRBJ2-1	TRBV5-1	-	ASSLEGGTYNEQF
TRBJ2-1	TRBV23-1	-	ASSQSPAGQF
TRBJ2-7	TRBV28	-	ASSFNPSRSYEQY
TRBJ2-3	TRBV29-1	-	SVVGADTQY
TRBJ1-1	TRBV6-5	-	ASSYSRNTEAF
TRBJ2-6	TRBV20-1	-	SALSRSGANVLT
TRBJ1-1	TRBV5-1	-	ASSPTGFEAF
TRBJ1-5	TRBV29-1	-	SVVAGNGQPQH